Presented here are 20 T cell receptor beta chains from one specimen sequenced in a study of cytotoxic CD8 clonotypes in ibrutinib-treated CLL (dated by TCRdb to the early 2020s). Libraries were made using the immunoSEQ multiplex PCR assay. The source is immuneACCESS, and TCRdb retained only in-frame sequences with V and J called. Part of the clones is not carried over; for the studies checked, unresolved V genes explain less than half of this, and the remainder is unexplained. The sample data list about 140,000 clones, and 70% to 90% of these were observed just once. The top ten clonotypes cover roughly 7.6% of the sample. Specimen: PBMCs, collected after 36 months of ibrutinib treatment. These receptors all stem from a human donor with chronic lymphocytic leukemia.

The genes are TRBV20-1 and TRBJ2-1, with a possible D match to TRBD2 (6 bases). CDR3 length equals 11 residues. The V end was cut by 6 bases, the J end by 9 bases, with 12 bases between. The germline V gene has CDR1 DFQATT and CDR2 SNEGSKA (reference sequence). CDR3 sequence reads: CSAPGVGEQFF. The CDR3 nucleotides read TGCAGTGCCCCGGGGGTGGGTGAGCAGTTCTTC.

The chain combines TRBV19 with TRBJ1-6; 7 positions match TRBD1. The CDR3 contains 16 residues. CDR1 is LNHDA, CDR2 SQIVND, per germline (reference sequence). With 3 bases clipped from V and 6 bases from J, the junction kept 8 bases outside the gene matches. CDR3: CASSIVPGQPNSPLHF. The CDR3 nucleotides are TGTGCCAGTAGTATCGTCCCGGGACAGCCTAATTCACCCCTCCACTTT.

This clone was counted between two and nine times. A junction end diverges from the germline sequence, so it may reflect a read error. The gene calls are TRBV7-7 and TRBJ2-1, with D possibly TRBD1 on 6 matching bases. The CDR3 runs to 12 residues. CDR1 is SSHAT, CDR2 FNYEAQ, per germline (reference sequence). The CDR3 nucleotides read TGTGCCAGCAGCTCAACGACAGGTTCCCTGCTCTTC. This gives the protein CASSSTTGSLLF.

V is TRBV10-3 and J is TRBJ1-3; a weak D match, TRBD1 (5 bases). CDR3 size: 13 residues. The V gene lost 8 bases and the J gene lost 4 bases, with 12 bases spanning the gap. Germline loops: CDR1 ENHRY, CDR2 SYGVKD. The CDR3 DNA sequence: TGTGCCATCTCTACAGGCGCCGGAAACACCATATATTTT. Translating gives CAISTGAGNTIYF.

The CDR3 protein is CASSIGAEPYEQYF. CDR3 in DNA: TGTGCCAGTAGTATCGGAGCAGAACCCTACGAGCAGTACTTC. This chain joins TRBV19 and TRBJ2-7, with no clear D. V was pared by 3 bases and J by 2 bases, with 11 bases between. Per the germline V gene, CDR1 is LNHDA and CDR2 is SQIVND (reference sequence). The CDR3 spans 14 residues.

Of note for this clone: This sample also contains other DNA sequences that code for the same CDR3. The chain combines TRBV18 with TRBJ1-5; the D is unclear. Trimming removed 3 bases from V and 3 bases from J, with 6 bases in between. The CDR3 has 13 residues. The germline gives CDR1 KGHSH, CDR2 LQKENI. This chain's CDR3 is CASSPGNNQPQHF. CDR3 nucleotide sequence: TGTGCCAGCTCACCTGGTAACAATCAGCCCCAGCATTTT.

This clone was counted only a few times. The genes are TRBV19 and TRBJ1-6, with D possibly TRBD1 on 5 matching bases. Between the trimmed V and J ends, which lost 5 bases and 8 bases, there was a span of 16 bases. Germline CDR1 and CDR2: LNHDA and SQIVND (reference sequence). The CDR3 length is 15 residues. CDR3 in DNA: TGTGCCAGTAGTGCCACATGGGGGGTCTATTCACCCCTCCACTTT. It is translated as CASSATWGVYSPLHF.

This chain uses TRBV7-2 with TRBJ1-1; 7 bases agree with TRBD1. Germline values: CDR1 SGHTA, CDR2 FQGNSA. The CDR3 runs 14 residues. V dropped 1 base and J dropped 7; count of bases not matched to a gene: 6. The CDR3 loop reads CASSLVSGDSEAFF. DNA of the CDR3: TGTGCCAGCAGCTTAGTTTCCGGGGACAGTGAAGCTTTCTTT.

The V call is TRBV28, the J call TRBJ2-7; perhaps D is TRBD1 or TRBD2 (5 bases each). The CDR3 totals 14 residues. Trimming removed 7 bases at V and 4 bases at J, with 17 bases between. CDR1 is MDHEN and CDR2 is SYDVKM in the germline V gene. The CDR3 reads CASKVPGALYEQYF. The CDR3 bases are TGTGCCAGCAAGGTTCCCGGGGCCCTTTACGAGCAGTACTTC.

This rearrangement joins TRBV18 to TRBJ1-1; 9 nucleotides align to TRBD1. Germline CDR1 reads KGHSH; CDR2 reads LQKENI. The CDR3 sequence is 15 residues long. V dropped 3 bases and J dropped 0; count of bases not matched to a gene: 2. The CDR3 protein is CASSPGQGLNTEAFF. As DNA, the CDR3 is TGTGCCAGCTCACCGGGACAGGGCTTGAACACTGAAGCTTTCTTT.

This clone came up many times. The chain recombines TRBV6-4 with TRBJ2-1; D not resolved. CDR1 is MRHNA, CDR2 SNTAGT, per germline. V dropped 2 bases and J dropped 6 bases, with 17 bases sitting between them. The CDR3 spans 16 residues. CDR3 region: CASSDDPSIPSNEQFF. Written as DNA, the CDR3 is TGTGCCAGCAGTGACGATCCTAGTATCCCCTCCAATGAGCAGTTCTTC.

CDR3 amino acids: CASSLGPYRVIWTDTQYF. The DNA for the CDR3 is TGTGCCAGCAGCTTAGGCCCTTACAGGGTGATTTGGACAGATACGCAGTATTTT. The rearrangement links TRBV11-2 to TRBJ2-3, with D possibly matching TRBD1 (6 bases). Trimming removed 1 base from V and 3 bases from J, with 20 bases in between. Germline V gene data show CDR1 as SGHAT and CDR2 as FQNNGV. The CDR3 runs 18 residues.

The rearrangement links TRBV28 to TRBJ1-2, with a possible D match to TRBD1 (5 bases). The V end was cut by 2 bases, the J end by 6 bases, with 10 bases between. CDR1 and CDR2 from the germline V gene are MDHEN and SYDVKM. CDR3 length: 13 residues. In DNA, the CDR3 is TGTGCCAGCAGTTTAAGGCGGGGCGATGGCTACACCTTC. Amino acids: CASSLRRGDGYTF.

This chain joins TRBV18 and TRBJ1-2; TRBD1 might be the D (5 bases). The germline gives CDR1 KGHSH, CDR2 LQKENI. Trimming pared 6 bases from V and 4 bases from J, leaving 18 bases between. The CDR3 totals 15 residues. CDR3 DNA sequence: TGTGCCAGCTCCCCCGTTGAGGGGCCTCGCTATGGCTACACCTTC. Protein sequence: CASSPVEGPRYGYTF. The full variable domain, with the rest looked up from reference TRBV18 and TRBJ1-2, is NAGVMQNPRHLVRRRGQEARLRCSPMKGHSHVYWYRQLPEEGLKFMVYLQKENIIDESGMPKERFSAEFPKEGPSILRIQQVVRGDSAAYFCASSPVEGPRYGYTFGSGTRLTVV.

The chain couples TRBV27 to TRBJ2-7, with D perhaps matching TRBD1 (6 bases). Trimming left V 0 bases short and J 0 bases short, with 9 bases between. This CDR3 has 15 residues. CDR1 and CDR2 (germline): MNHEY, SMNVEV (reference sequence). As DNA, the CDR3 is TGTGCCAGCAGTTTATCGGGACATGGCTCCTACGAGCAGTACTTC. Amino acids: CASSLSGHGSYEQYF.

Worth noting for this clone: Other DNA sequences in this specimen translate into the identical CDR3. The genes are TRBV20-1 and TRBJ2-7; D remains ambiguous. The CDR3 covers 10 residues. The V gene lost 6 bases and the J gene lost 4 bases, with 7 bases spanning the gap. Germline V gives CDR1 DFQATT, CDR2 SNEGSKA (reference sequence). The CDR3 nucleotides are TGCAGTGCGCTTGGGTACGAGCAGTACTTC. It codes for CSALGYEQYF.

The CDR3 loop is CASGSPGRLTEAFF. CDR3 coding DNA: TGTGCCAGCGGGTCGCCAGGCCGCTTGACTGAAGCTTTCTTT. V is TRBV28 and J is TRBJ1-1, with D hard to call. CDR1 is MDHEN, CDR2 SYDVKM, per germline. V lost 8 bases, J lost 5 bases, and 18 bases lay in between. CDR3 length: 14 amino acids.

The V and J genes are TRBV28 and TRBJ1-2, with 10 bases fitting TRBD1. Losses at the gene ends were 6 bases for V and 3 bases for J; bases not matched to a gene: 10. This CDR3 region has 16 residues. Germline-derived CDR1 and CDR2 are MDHEN and SYDVKM. CDR3 DNA sequence: TGTGCCAGCAGCCGACCGGGACAGGGGCTTCACTATGGCTACACCTTC. Its protein is CASSRPGQGLHYGYTF.

V is TRBV6-1 and J is TRBJ2-7; 8 positions match TRBD1. CDR3 length: 13 residues. The V segment lost 6 bases and the J segment 6 bases; nucleotides outside the gene matches: 7. The germline V gene has CDR1 MNHNS and CDR2 SASEGT. In DNA, the CDR3 is TGTGCCAGCAGATACGACAGGGGAGGCGAGCAGTACTTC. Its translation: CASRYDRGGEQYF.

Only one count was recorded for this clone. V gene TRBV6-5 combines with J gene TRBJ2-1; 9 bases are a match to TRBD2. There are 15 residues in the CDR3. V lost 6 bases, J lost 12 bases, and 15 bases stayed unmatched. Germline CDR1 is MNHEY and CDR2 is SVGAGI. The CDR3: CASRRTSEPPTGQFF. In DNA, the CDR3 is TGTGCCAGCAGACGGACTAGCGAACCCCCTACGGGGCAGTTCTTC.